These 20 T cell receptor beta chains were sequenced from one sample in a study of a mutant IDH1 vaccine in newly diagnosed glioma. Assay: immunoSEQ multiplex PCR; the TCRdb copy retains only in-frame clones and omits some. This table has roughly 41,000 clones, roughly 92% appearing once. The time point: baseline, week 1 (first vaccination visit). Treatment: pre-vaccination baseline after standard-of-care therapy. The sample here was PBMCs, taken from a glioma patient treated with radiotherapy, temozolomide or both. The receptor set was obtained from a man between 18 and 29 years old with glioma.

The rearrangement joins TRBV6-1 to TRBJ2-6; the D is unclear. V lost 6 bases to trimming and J lost 2 bases, with 8 bases between them. The CDR3 totals 14 residues. Looked up from germline, CDR1 is MNHNS and CDR2 is SASEGT. CDR3 DNA: TGTGCCAGCAGCCAAAGGACTGGGGCCAACGTCCTGACTTTC. Translating it yields CASSQRTGANVLTF.

The chain is built from TRBV25-1 and TRBJ2-3; 11 bases fit TRBD2. CDR1 and CDR2 (germline): MGHDK, SYGVNS. Trimming cost V 7 bases and J 0 bases; bases outside gene matches: 6. The CDR3 covers 16 residues. The DNA for the CDR3 is TGTGCCAGCACCCGGACTAGCGGGTCCAGCACAGATACGCAGTATTTT. Amino acids: CASTRTSGSSTDTQYF.

The V and J genes are TRBV7-8 and TRBJ2-7; D possibly uses TRBD1 or TRBD2 (6 bases each). The V end lost 0 bases, the J end lost 9 bases, and 21 bases lay between the germline ends. Per the germline V gene, CDR1 is SGHVS and CDR2 is FQNEAQ. The CDR3 has 16 residues. The CDR3 region has the DNA TGTGCCAGCAGCTTAGCGGAGGGGGGCCCCCTATCAGGGCAGTACTTC. Translating it yields CASSLAEGGPLSGQYF.

The V gene is TRBV7-2, the J gene TRBJ1-2; 10 nucleotides align to TRBD1. Trimming took 3 bases from V and 7 from J; bases not matched to a gene: 2. CDR1 is SGHTA and CDR2 is FQGNSA in the germline V gene. The CDR3 consists of 13 residues. CDR3 nucleotide sequence: TGTGCCAGCAGCTTCCGGGACAGGGGTGGCTACACCTTC. Translation gives CASSFRDRGGYTF.

J is TRBJ2-2 and V is TRBV5-4; D tentatively fits TRBD1 or TRBD2 (5 bases each). The CDR3 spans 14 residues. V lost 1 base, J lost 7 bases, and 11 bases lay in between. The germline V gene encodes CDR1 SGHNT and CDR2 YYREEE (reference sequence). CDR3 nucleotides: TGTGCCAGCAGCTTGAGGGACGTTGGCGGGGAGCTGTTTTTT. It encodes CASSLRDVGGELFF.

This clone was detected only once. The V call is TRBV19, the J call TRBJ1-1, with D hard to call. Trimming removed 2 bases from V and 7 bases from J, with 11 bases in between. The CDR3 covers 13 residues. Germline V gives CDR1 LNHDA, CDR2 SQIVND (reference sequence). In DNA form, the CDR3 reads TGTGCCAGTAGTATAAGGGTGGACCGTGAAGCTTTCTTT. Amino acids: CASSIRVDREAFF.

The count of this clone is one. This chain uses TRBV6-5 with TRBJ1-5; possible D gene TRBD1, 6 bases. V lost 5 bases, J lost 1 base, and 12 bases lay in between. CDR3 length: 15 amino acids. Germline values: CDR1 MNHEY, CDR2 SVGAGI. CDR3 loop: CASSPGTPSNQPQHF. The CDR3 bases are TGTGCCAGCAGTCCCGGGACACCGAGCAATCAGCCCCAGCATTTT.

The chain combines TRBV25-1 with TRBJ1-2, with D tentatively TRBD1 (6 bases). V was trimmed by 3 bases and J by 0 bases, leaving 17 bases between them. Germline V gene lookup returns CDR1 MGHDK and CDR2 SYGVNS. The CDR3 covers 17 residues. CDR3 bases: TGTGCCAGCAGTGAGCTTTCCCCGGGACAAACTAACTATGGCTACACCTTC. The encoded protein is CASSELSPGQTNYGYTF.

In the case of this clone: This CDR3 is also generated by other DNA sequences in the sample. The genes are TRBV18 and TRBJ2-5; unclear D gene. Germline CDR1 is KGHSH and CDR2 is LQKENI. This CDR3 contains 12 residues. V dropped 0 bases and J dropped 4 bases, with 3 bases sitting between them. The CDR3 here is CASSPPGETQYF. CDR3 in DNA: TGTGCCAGCTCACCACCCGGAGAGACCCAGTACTTC.

The CDR3 DNA follows: TGTGCCAGCTCACCCACCGGCGGACAGGGGGTAGTAGGGTCACCCCTCCACTTT. Its translation is CASSPTGGQGVVGSPLHF. The chain has TRBV18 and TRBJ1-6, with TRBD1 matching 10 bases. Germline V CDR1 and CDR2: KGHSH, LQKENI. This CDR3 spans 18 amino acids. The J segment lost 10 bases and the V segment lost 3 bases, leaving 15 bases of the junction unmatched.

The CDR3 region is CASRDGSYNEQFF. Here the CDR3 DNA reads TGCGCCAGCAGGGACGGTTCCTACAATGAGCAGTTCTTC. The rearrangement joins TRBV4-3 to TRBJ2-1; D gene uncertain. The CDR3 is 13 amino acids. V lost 6 bases, J lost 1 base, and 7 bases lay in between. Germline CDR1 and CDR2: LGHNA and YSLEER.

The genes are TRBV7-9 and TRBJ2-1; unclear D gene. Trimming took 3 bases from V and 6 from J, leaving 18 bases between them. This CDR3 is built from 16 residues. Germline CDR1 reads SEHNR; CDR2 reads FQNEAQ (reference sequence). The CDR3 reads CASSFSRVIPSNEQFF. CDR3 coding DNA: TGTGCCAGCAGCTTCTCTCGGGTGATTCCGTCCAATGAGCAGTTCTTC.

The chain combines TRBV7-2 with TRBJ2-7; D might be TRBD1 (6 bases). Germline V CDR1 and CDR2: SGHTA, FQGNSA. Trimming took 1 base from V and 2 from J, leaving 12 bases between them. CDR3 size: 15 residues. DNA for the CDR3: TGTGCCAGCAGCTTAGGACAGGCCAGCACCTACGAGCAGTACTTC. This translates into CASSLGQASTYEQYF.

V is TRBV7-2 and J is TRBJ1-2; no definite D call. This CDR3 is 13 amino acids long. Germline assignment: CDR1 SGHTA and CDR2 FQGNSA. The germline V and J ends were trimmed by 4 bases and 3 bases, with 9 bases remaining between them. The CDR3 loop is CASSSRTDYGYTF. The CDR3, as DNA: TGTGCCAGCAGCTCCCGGACGGACTATGGCTACACCTTC.

This clone was seen a few times. This sequence joins TRBV19 and TRBJ1-1; TRBD1 aligns across 8 bases. This CDR3 is built from 14 residues. From germline, CDR1 is LNHDA and CDR2 SQIVND (reference sequence). V trimming: 6 bases; J trimming: 2 bases; junction bases outside the gene matches: 5. The CDR3 reads CASRGDRFNTEAFF. CDR3 coding DNA: TGTGCCAGTAGAGGGGACAGGTTTAACACTGAAGCTTTCTTT.

The chain has TRBV4-2 and TRBJ2-7; 8 bases fit TRBD2. The CDR3 is 16 amino acids. The germline gives CDR1 LGHNA, CDR2 YNFKEQ. V dropped 4 bases and J dropped 2; count of bases not matched to a gene: 10. The CDR3 bases are TGTGCCAGCAGCCGGACGATTAGCGGGGACCCCTACGAGCAGTACTTC. It is translated as CASSRTISGDPYEQYF.

V usage is TRBV19 and J usage is TRBJ2-7, with TRBD1 identical over 8 bases. The CDR3 consists of 14 residues. The V segment lost 3 bases and the J segment 3 bases; nucleotides outside the gene matches: 4. Germline V lookup: CDR1 LNHDA, CDR2 SQIVND (reference sequence). The CDR3, as DNA: TGTGCCAGTAGTATTGGACAGGGACTCTACGAGCAGTACTTC. Its protein product is CASSIGQGLYEQYF.

This chain connects TRBV9 to TRBJ2-1; either TRBD1 or TRBD2 may supply D (6 bases each). There are 14 residues in the CDR3. The germline gives CDR1 SGDLS, CDR2 YYNGEE. The germline V and J ends were trimmed by 0 bases and 5 bases, with 9 bases remaining between them. Written as DNA, the CDR3 is TGTGCCAGCAGCGTAGGCGGGACACACAATGAGCAGTTCTTC. Translated: CASSVGGTHNEQFF.

The chain uses TRBV7-9 and TRBJ2-7; D gene unclear. V lost 2 bases to trimming and J lost 6 bases, with 8 bases between them. Germline V gene data show CDR1 as SEHNR and CDR2 as FQNEAQ (reference sequence). The CDR3 length is 12 residues. The CDR3, as DNA: TGTGCCAGCAGCTTACCCAGAGGCGAGCAGTACTTC. Encoded protein: CASSLPRGEQYF.

This CDR3 is CASSYSGNRDTEAFF. The DNA of the CDR3 is TGTGCCAGCAGCTACTCCGGGAACAGAGACACTGAAGCTTTCTTT. This sequence joins TRBV7-9 and TRBJ1-1; no clear D gene. Germline CDR1 is SEHNR and CDR2 is FQNEAQ (reference sequence). The CDR3 length is 15 residues. The V and J ends lost 4 bases and 3 bases respectively, with 15 bases between them.